These 21 T cell receptor beta chains were sequenced from one sample in a study of CD8+ T cells in alopecia areata. The sample's treatment: oral pan-JAK inhibitor, 5-10 mg twice daily. Reverse transcribed after extraction, RNA yielded cDNA as the sequencing template. Assay used: immunoSEQ multiplex PCR; TCRdb lists only in-frame clones, some missing. The sample consists of approximately 210,000 clones, approximately 70% of them appearing once. This specimen consisted of CD4+ T cells sorted from blood, obtained at approximately week 42, from a patient treated with tofacitinib. The receptor set was obtained from a human donor with alopecia areata.

V and J are TRBV29-1 and TRBJ1-1; D uncertain. The CDR3 length is 14 residues. In germline, CDR1 is SQVTM, CDR2 ANQGSEA. Deletions cut 6 bases from V and 1 base from J, with 15 bases between. This CDR3 reads CSVSGMYRNTEAFF. CDR3 sequence (DNA): TGCAGCGTGTCGGGGATGTACAGGAACACTGAAGCTTTCTTT. The variable domain in full, completed from reference TRBV29-1 and TRBJ1-1, reads SAVISQKPSRDICQRGTSLTIQCQVDSQVTMMFWYRQQPGQSLTLIATANQGSEATYESGFVIDKFPISRPNLTFSTLTVSNMSPEDSSIYLCSVSGMYRNTEAFFGQGTRLTVV.

V and J are TRBV30 and TRBJ1-2, with D possibly TRBD1 on 6 matching bases. V dropped 2 bases and J dropped 7 bases, with 14 bases sitting between them. The germline V gene encodes CDR1 GTSNPN and CDR2 SVGIG (reference sequence). This CDR3 is 13 amino acids long. This CDR3 reads CAWSPQGMGGYTF. The DNA for the CDR3 is TGTGCCTGGAGTCCACAGGGAATGGGTGGCTACACCTTC.

The chain uses TRBV30 and TRBJ1-2; D is uncertain. From germline, CDR1 is GTSNPN and CDR2 SVGIG (reference sequence). The CDR3 runs 8 residues. V lost 8 bases and J lost 8, with 6 bases in between. As DNA, the CDR3 is TGTGCCCCTCTCGGCTACACCTTC. Protein product: CAPLGYTF.

V is TRBV29-1 and J is TRBJ1-1; TRBD1 is a possible D gene (5 bases). The V end lost 2 bases, the J end lost 0 bases, and 19 bases lay between the germline ends. The CDR3 has 17 amino acids. Germline V gene lookup returns CDR1 SQVTM and CDR2 ANQGSEA. This CDR3 reads CSVESSRGVSMNTEAFF. The CDR3 coding sequence is TGCAGCGTTGAATCCAGCAGAGGGGTAAGCATGAACACTGAAGCTTTCTTT.

This chain uses TRBV7-2 with TRBJ1-4; TRBD1 matches at 10 bases. This CDR3 has 14 residues. Germline V gene data show CDR1 as SGHTA and CDR2 as FQGNSA. J gave up 10 bases and V 2 bases, and 4 bases lay outside the gene matches. CDR3 DNA: TGTGCCAGCAGCTTACAGGACAGGGGGGGAAAACTGTTTTTT. This translates into CASSLQDRGGKLFF. Full variable domain (missing parts from reference TRBV7-2 and TRBJ1-4): GAGVSQSPSNKVTEKGKDVELRCDPISGHTALYWYRQSLGQGLEFLIYFQGNSAPDKSGLPSDRFSAERTGGSVSTLTIQRTQQEDSAVYLCASSLQDRGGKLFFGSGTQLSVL.

This sequence joins TRBV29-1 and TRBJ2-2; 9 positions match TRBD1. The germline CDR1 and CDR2 sequences are SQVTM and ANQGSEA. This CDR3 has 13 residues. V was clipped by 5 bases and J by 4 bases; unmatched bases: 2. The CDR3 protein is CSVLTGGTGELFF. Written as DNA, the CDR3 is TGCAGCGTTTTGACAGGGGGCACCGGGGAGCTGTTTTTT.

The chain carries TRBV6-5 and TRBJ2-1; D is ambiguous. V gave up 2 bases and J gave up 6 bases, with 8 bases separating them. CDR1 is MNHEY and CDR2 is SVGAGI in the germline V gene. The CDR3 contains 13 residues. CDR3 sequence reads: CASSYQRRNEQFF. The DNA of the CDR3 is TGTGCCAGCAGTTACCAACGTCGCAATGAGCAGTTCTTC.

The chain has TRBV27 and TRBJ2-5; possibly TRBD2 for D (6 bases). Trimming left V 5 bases short and J 5 bases short, with 6 bases between. This CDR3 region has 11 residues. Germline V lookup: CDR1 MNHEY, CDR2 SMNVEV (reference sequence). CDR3 protein: CASSGGETQYF. For the CDR3, the DNA is TGTGCCAGCAGTGGAGGGGAGACCCAGTACTTC.

V gene TRBV10-3 combines with J gene TRBJ1-1; D remains ambiguous. Germline loops: CDR1 ENHRY, CDR2 SYGVKD. The CDR3 totals 13 residues. V lost 11 bases to trimming and J lost 2 bases, with 15 bases between them. CDR3 in amino acids: CAAQPGPNTEAFF. The CDR3 DNA reads as TGTGCCGCACAACCCGGGCCTAACACTGAAGCTTTCTTT.

This sequence joins TRBV6-6 and TRBJ2-5; 8 positions agree with TRBD2. J was trimmed by 2 bases and V by 2 bases; bases with no gene match: 7. Germline values: CDR1 MNHNY, CDR2 SVGAGI (reference sequence). The CDR3 is 16 amino acids. The CDR3 DNA follows: TGTGCCAGCAGTTACGGGGCGGGGGGCCCTCAAGAGACCCAGTACTTC. Its translation: CASSYGAGGPQETQYF.

The CDR3 region has the DNA TGTGCCAGCAGCTCCCAATGGACAGTGAACACTGAAGCTTTCTTT. It is translated as CASSSQWTVNTEAFF. The chain employs TRBV7-2 and TRBJ1-1; D perhaps matches TRBD1 (6 bases). Germline values: CDR1 SGHTA, CDR2 FQGNSA. V was trimmed by 4 bases and J by 0 bases, leaving 12 bases between them. This CDR3 has 15 residues.

The chain uses TRBV5-1 and TRBJ1-1; D ambiguous. V was cut by 0 bases and J by 0 bases, with 12 bases left in between. This CDR3 has 16 amino acids. Germline CDR1 is SGHRS and CDR2 is YFSETQ. The CDR3 protein is CASSLDTARMNTEAFF. DNA of the CDR3: TGCGCCAGCAGCTTGGACACAGCCCGGATGAACACTGAAGCTTTCTTT.

V is TRBV21-1 and J is TRBJ1-1. TRBV21-1 corresponds to a pseudogene. This CDR3 has 11 amino acids. In nucleotides, the CDR3 is TGTGCCACCACCCCGGAGAGGGGAGCTTTCTTT. It specifies CATTPERGAFF.

The chain links TRBV25-1 to TRBJ2-7, with a weak D call TRBD1 (6 bases). The germline CDR1 and CDR2 sequences are MGHDK and SYGVNS. The CDR3 is made up of 14 amino acids. V dropped 6 bases and J dropped 6 bases, with 18 bases sitting between them. CDR3 in DNA: TGTGCCAGCAGCAAGAGGGACACCAATGCCGAGCAGTACTTC. Protein product: CASSKRDTNAEQYF.

This chain uses TRBV27 with TRBJ1-4, with D possibly TRBD1 on 5 matching bases. The CDR3 totals 14 residues. The V end lost 3 bases, the J end lost 3 bases, and 8 bases lay between the germline ends. The germline V gene encodes CDR1 MNHEY and CDR2 SMNVEV (reference sequence). The DNA for the CDR3 is TGTGCCAGCAGTTTCCGACAGTCTAATGAAAAACTGTTTTTT. Residues: CASSFRQSNEKLFF. The whole variable domain, remainder taken from reference TRBV27 and TRBJ1-4, is EAQVTQNPRYLITVTGKKLTVTCSQNMNHEYMSWYRQDPGLGLRQIYYSMNVEVTDKGDVPEGYKVSRKEKRNFPLILESPSPNQTSLYFCASSFRQSNEKLFFGSGTQLSVL.

J is TRBJ2-6 and V is TRBV7-2; 7 bases line up with TRBD1. This CDR3 spans 19 amino acids. Trimming took 1 base from V and 1 from J; bases not matched to a gene: 10. Per germline, CDR1 SGHTA and CDR2 FQGNSA. This CDR3 is CASSLELGRGRSGANVLTF. CDR3 in DNA: TGTGCCAGCAGCTTAGAGCTCGGCAGGGGGAGATCTGGGGCCAACGTCCTGACTTTC. Complete variable domain (other parts from reference TRBV7-2 and TRBJ2-6): GAGVSQSPSNKVTEKGKDVELRCDPISGHTALYWYRQSLGQGLEFLIYFQGNSAPDKSGLPSDRFSAERTGGSVSTLTIQRTQQEDSAVYLCASSLELGRGRSGANVLTFGAGSRLTVL.

J is TRBJ2-7 and V is TRBV6-5, with D perhaps matching TRBD2 (6 bases). The V end lost 2 bases, the J end lost 2 bases, and 7 bases lay between the germline ends. Germline V gene sequence: CDR1 MNHEY, CDR2 SVGAGI. CDR3 length: 13 residues. CDR3 region: CASSYGGTYEQYF. CDR3 bases: TGTGCCAGCAGTTACGGGGGGACCTACGAGCAGTACTTC.

The J gene is TRBJ2-5, the V gene TRBV6-1; either TRBD1 or TRBD2 may supply D (5 bases each). CDR3 length: 14 residues. From germline, CDR1 is MNHNS and CDR2 SASEGT. The V and J ends lost 7 bases and 4 bases respectively, with 16 bases between them. CDR3 protein: CASILGQGAETQYF. CDR3 coding DNA: TGTGCCAGCATCCTTGGGCAGGGAGCAGAGACCCAGTACTTC.

The chain has TRBV30 and TRBJ1-5, with 7 bases lining up with TRBD1. Germline V lookup: CDR1 GTSNPN, CDR2 SVGIG (reference sequence). The junction had 7 bases not matched to a gene; V was cut back by 4 bases and J by 4 bases. The CDR3 runs to 14 residues. The CDR3 loop is CAWTQQGTNQPQHF. For the CDR3, the DNA is TGTGCCTGGACCCAACAGGGGACAAATCAGCCCCAGCATTTT.

This clone appeared a few times. This rearrangement joins TRBV4-3 to TRBJ2-1, with D tentatively TRBD2 (6 bases). From germline, CDR1 is LGHNA and CDR2 YSLEER. V was trimmed by 0 bases and J by 5 bases, leaving 8 bases between them. The CDR3 consists of 14 residues. The CDR3 nucleotides read TGCGCCAGCAGCCAAGAAGGGACTCACAATGAGCAGTTCTTC. This gives the protein CASSQEGTHNEQFF.

This clone came up once. The V gene is TRBV29-1, the J gene TRBJ2-5; TRBD1 matches 7 bases. The DNA end is a closer match to TRBJ2-7, so the J assignment may be wrong. CDR1 is SQVTM, CDR2 ANQGSEA, per germline. This CDR3 is 12 amino acids long. The CDR3 bases are TGCAGCGTTGGGCAGGGGGAAAACGAGCAGTACTTC. Translating gives CSVGQGENEQYF.